These T cell receptor beta chains were read from a single sample in a study of shared clonotypes between healthy human individuals. Clones were sequenced by immunoSEQ multiplex PCR, and TCRdb holds only the in-frame ones, with some missing. There are approximately 1,500,000 clones in the sample; approximately 96% occur only once, and over 1% lies in the top ten. The sequenced sample was naive CD4+ T cells sorted from blood. The receptors originated from a man aged 25-40 years in good health. Both conserved end residues are part of each CDR3. The order of the fields is V gene, clone size, CDR3 length, D gene, J gene, CDR3 protein, CDR3 DNA. The D gene is left open where the match is weak. Size is stated for part of the rows, as once, few or many counts, or as a class when the clone is expanded.

v_gene: TRBV28; abundance: NA; len: 16; d_gene: NA; j_gene: TRBJ2-3; CDR3aa: CASSLKGRGGGDTQYF; CDR3nt: TGTGCCAGCAGTTTAAAGGGCAGGGGGGGAGGAGATACGCAGTATTTT
v_gene: TRBV2; abundance: NA; len: 14; d_gene: TRBD1; j_gene: TRBJ2-7; CDR3aa: CASSAGTGSYEQYF; CDR3nt: TGTGCCAGCAGCGCGGGGACAGGTAGTTACGAGCAGTACTTC
v_gene: TRBV21-1; abundance: NA; len: 17; d_gene: NA; j_gene: TRBJ2-5; CDR3aa: CASSKDGTGRVVETQYF; CDR3nt: TGTGCCAGCAGCAAAGATGGTACAGGGAGGGTGGTAGAGACCCAGTACTTC
v_gene: TRBV19; abundance: NA; len: 15; d_gene: NA; j_gene: TRBJ2-1; CDR3aa: CASSIGSGSYNEQFF; CDR3nt: TGTGCCAGTAGTATAGGGAGCGGCTCCTACAATGAGCAGTTCTTC
v_gene: TRBV11-2; abundance: NA; len: 14; d_gene: NA; j_gene: TRBJ1-2; CDR3aa: CASSLDPHRDGYTF; CDR3nt: TGTGCCAGCAGCTTAGATCCCCACAGGGATGGCTACACCTTC
v_gene: TRBV6-5; abundance: NA; len: 11; d_gene: NA; j_gene: TRBJ2-3; CDR3aa: CASRYTDTQYF; CDR3nt: TGTGCCAGCAGGTACACAGATACGCAGTATTTT
v_gene: TRBV15; abundance: NA; len: 15; d_gene: NA; j_gene: TRBJ2-7; CDR3aa: CATSRGTSRTYEQYF; CDR3nt: TGTGCCACCAGCAGAGGAACTAGCAGGACCTACGAGCAGTACTTC
v_gene: TRBV7-9; abundance: NA; len: 15; d_gene: TRBD2; j_gene: TRBJ2-5; CDR3aa: CASSLASGRKETQYF; CDR3nt: TGTGCCAGCAGCTTAGCTAGCGGGAGAAAAGAGACCCAGTACTTC
v_gene: TRBV27; abundance: NA; len: 15; d_gene: NA; j_gene: TRBJ2-1; CDR3aa: CASSLLASSYNEQFF; CDR3nt: TGTGCCAGCAGTTTACTAGCGAGCTCCTACAATGAGCAGTTCTTC
v_gene: TRBV19; abundance: NA; len: 17; d_gene: NA; j_gene: TRBJ2-2; CDR3aa: CASSRTPPGSNTGELFF; CDR3nt: TGTGCCAGTAGTAGGACCCCCCCCGGGAGTAACACCGGGGAGCTGTTTTTT
v_gene: TRBV5-1; abundance: once; len: 13; d_gene: TRBD2; j_gene: TRBJ2-5; CDR3aa: CASSRGGQETQYF; CDR3nt: TGCGCCAGCTCCCGGGGGGGGCAAGAGACCCAGTACTTC
v_gene: TRBV11-2; abundance: NA; len: 13; d_gene: NA; j_gene: TRBJ1-1; CDR3aa: CASSLRMNTEAFF; CDR3nt: TGTGCCAGCAGCCTACGGATGAACACTGAAGCTTTCTTT
v_gene: TRBV4-3; abundance: NA; len: 16; d_gene: TRBD2; j_gene: TRBJ2-1; CDR3aa: CASSQGVAGEYNEQFF; CDR3nt: TGCGCCAGCAGCCAAGGTGTCGCGGGGGAATACAATGAGCAGTTCTTC
v_gene: TRBV18; abundance: NA; len: 15; d_gene: TRBD2; j_gene: TRBJ2-1; CDR3aa: CASSSSGTRSNEQFF; CDR3nt: TGTGCCAGCTCATCATCGGGGACTAGATCCAATGAGCAGTTCTTC
v_gene: TRBV6-1; abundance: NA; len: 14; d_gene: NA; j_gene: TRBJ1-2; CDR3aa: CASSVRGSNYGYTF; CDR3nt: TGTGCCAGCAGTGTCCGAGGAAGCAACTATGGCTACACCTTC
v_gene: TRBV9; abundance: NA; len: 16; d_gene: TRBD1; j_gene: TRBJ1-2; CDR3aa: CASSVDPTGAGYGYTF; CDR3nt: TGTGCCAGCAGCGTAGACCCGACAGGGGCGGGTTATGGCTACACCTTC
v_gene: TRBV18; abundance: NA; len: 16; d_gene: TRBD2; j_gene: TRBJ2-7; CDR3aa: CASSPGLAGVSYEQYF; CDR3nt: TGTGCCAGCTCACCCGGGCTAGCGGGAGTATCCTACGAGCAGTACTTC
v_gene: TRBV5-1; abundance: NA; len: 15; d_gene: TRBD1; j_gene: TRBJ2-7; CDR3aa: CASSLGTGPYYEQYF; CDR3nt: TGCGCCAGCAGCTTGGGGACAGGGCCTTACTACGAGCAGTACTTC
v_gene: TRBV10-2; abundance: NA; len: 15; d_gene: TRBD1; j_gene: TRBJ1-1; CDR3aa: CAVRTGTGGEGEAFF; CDR3nt: TGCGCCGTCAGAACCGGGACAGGGGGCGAGGGTGAAGCTTTCTTT
v_gene: TRBV15; abundance: NA; len: 17; d_gene: TRBD2; j_gene: TRBJ2-7; CDR3aa: CATSRVVGSGSSYEQYF; CDR3nt: TGTGCCACCAGCAGAGTGGTCGGTAGCGGGAGCTCCTACGAGCAGTACTTC
v_gene: TRBV7-3; abundance: NA; len: 16; d_gene: TRBD2; j_gene: TRBJ2-1; CDR3aa: CASSALAGVVKDEQFF; CDR3nt: TGTGCCAGCAGCGCTCTAGCGGGAGTAGTTAAGGATGAGCAGTTCTTC
v_gene: TRBV29-1; abundance: NA; len: 14; d_gene: TRBD1; j_gene: TRBJ1-5; CDR3aa: CSVLSQGLNQPQHF; CDR3nt: TGCAGCGTTTTATCACAGGGGTTAAATCAGCCCCAGCATTTT
v_gene: TRBV2; abundance: NA; len: 17; d_gene: NA; j_gene: TRBJ2-7; CDR3aa: CASSESRQPGGGYEQYF; CDR3nt: TGTGCCAGCAGTGAATCCCGACAACCAGGTGGGGGGTACGAGCAGTACTTC
v_gene: TRBV4-1; abundance: NA; len: 15; d_gene: NA; j_gene: TRBJ2-1; CDR3aa: CASSQAQGNYNEQFF; CDR3nt: TGCGCCAGCAGCCAAGCACAGGGCAATTACAATGAGCAGTTCTTC
v_gene: TRBV2; abundance: NA; len: 14; d_gene: NA; j_gene: TRBJ1-2; CDR3aa: CASRDNRMTHGYTF; CDR3nt: TGTGCCAGCAGGGACAACAGGATGACACACGGCTACACCTTC
v_gene: TRBV14; abundance: NA; len: 15; d_gene: NA; j_gene: TRBJ2-2; CDR3aa: CASSLGGPGTGELFF; CDR3nt: TGTGCCAGCAGCCTAGGAGGGCCGGGGACCGGGGAGCTGTTTTTT
v_gene: TRBV11-2; abundance: NA; len: 15; d_gene: NA; j_gene: TRBJ2-7; CDR3aa: CASSLDLINPYEQYF; CDR3nt: TGTGCCAGCAGCTTAGACCTAATTAACCCCTACGAGCAGTACTTC
v_gene: TRBV14; abundance: NA; len: 18; d_gene: NA; j_gene: TRBJ2-2; CDR3aa: CASSQEASEKFNTGELFF; CDR3nt: TGTGCCAGCAGCCAAGAGGCTAGCGAGAAATTCAACACCGGGGAGCTGTTTTTT